This TCR beta chain was observed in a study of control samples from healthy donors and cancer patients. V was trimmed by 6 bases and J by 6 bases, leaving 9 bases between them. Germline assignment: CDR1 SGHDN and CDR2 FVKESK. This CDR3 contains 12 residues. The method was immunoSEQ multiplex PCR; TCRdb's version includes in-frame clones alone and lacks a portion of them. This sample has under 200,000 clones, with around 88% found just once. Sequencing used blood. The gene calls are TRBV14 and TRBJ1-5; perhaps TRBD1 as D (5 bases). This TCR was recovered from a woman aged 30 to 39 in good health. The CDR3 region is CASSRGGQPQHF. The DNA for the CDR3 is TGTGCCAGCAGTCGGGGGGGTCAGCCCCAGCATTTT. The variable domain in full, completed from reference TRBV14 and TRBJ1-5, reads EAGVTQFPSHSVIEKGQTVTLRCDPISGHDNLYWYRRVMGKEIKFLLHFVKESKQDESGMPNNRFLAERTGGTYSTLKVQPAELEDSGVYFCASSRGGQPQHFGDGTRLSIL.